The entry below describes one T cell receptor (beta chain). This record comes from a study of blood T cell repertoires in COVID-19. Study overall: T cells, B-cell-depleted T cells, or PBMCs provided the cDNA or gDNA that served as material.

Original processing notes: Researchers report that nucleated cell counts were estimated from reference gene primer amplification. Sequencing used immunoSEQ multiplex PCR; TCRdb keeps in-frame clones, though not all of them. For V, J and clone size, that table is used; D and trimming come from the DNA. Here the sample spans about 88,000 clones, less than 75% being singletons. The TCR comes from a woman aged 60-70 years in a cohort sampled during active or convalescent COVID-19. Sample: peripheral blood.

Here the CDR3 reads CASGNDRAGGTQYF. DNA for the CDR3: TGTGCCAGCGGGAACGACAGGGCAGGGGGGACCCAGTACTTC. The chain employs TRBV13 and TRBJ2-5; 7 nucleotides match TRBD1. The germline gives CDR1 PRHDT, CDR2 FYEKMQ (reference sequence). V dropped 8 bases and J dropped 7; count of bases not matched to a gene: 13. The CDR3 length is 14 residues.